This T cell receptor beta chain was obtained from a study of PD-L1 blockade in urothelial cancer. Study details: Male sex and bladder-origin urothelial cancer characterized about 90% of the roughly 30 patients. Treatment start was followed by blood analysis at 3 weeks (second dose) and again at 6 weeks. Notes on the study in general: Pretreatment TCR clonality in blood under the median foretold superior survival.

The protocol was immunoSEQ multiplex PCR, while the TCRdb copy is restricted to in-frame clones and leaves out a portion. The sample has 85,000 to 130,000 clones, roughly nine tenths seen once. This CDR3 is built from 19 residues. Germline values: CDR1 KGHSH, CDR2 LQKENI. The V and J ends lost 1 base and 3 bases respectively, with 22 bases between them. This clone was observed once. Its antigen is undetermined. This clonotype originated in a woman of 80 years or more with urothelial cancer. This rearrangement joins TRBV18 to TRBJ2-4; D is perhaps TRBD1 (6 bases). The sample was PBMCs, taken around atezolizumab (anti-PD-L1) treatment. CDR3 coding DNA: TGTGCCAGCTCACCACTATATGACACAGGGAGTCTAAGCAAAAACATTCAGTACTTC. It codes for CASSPLYDTGSLSKNIQYF.